Below, 23 T cell receptor beta chains from the same sample are listed, as sequenced in a study of shared T cell receptors in the human thymus. The assay was immunoSEQ multiplex PCR, and TCRdb's table has in-frame clones only and misses some. This sample has over 350,000 clones, with 95% found just once. Input material: thymocytes. The receptor source for this set is a human donor.

The chain uses TRBV11-3 and TRBJ2-2, with TRBD1 matching over 8 bases. With V trimmed by 5 bases and J by 1 base, 6 bases remained unmatched. Germline V gene lookup returns CDR1 SGHNT and CDR2 YENEEA. This CDR3 spans 16 amino acids. The CDR3 spells CASSRTGQENTGELFF. CDR3 nucleotide sequence: TGTGCCAGCAGCAGAACGGGACAGGAGAACACCGGGGAGCTGTTTTTT.

Only a few counts were recorded for this clone. The rearrangement joins TRBV5-4 to TRBJ2-2, with D unresolved. Germline loops: CDR1 SGHNT, CDR2 YYREEE (reference sequence). V was cut by 0 bases and J by 4 bases, with 10 bases left in between. There are 15 residues in the CDR3. As DNA, the CDR3 is TGTGCCAGCAGCTTGGATTCGGCAGCCACCGGGGAGCTGTTTTTT. This encodes CASSLDSAATGELFF.

This sequence joins TRBV19 and TRBJ1-1; 9 nucleotides align to TRBD1. V shed 4 bases, J shed 5 bases, and the junction held 5 bases outside the gene matches. CDR1 is LNHDA, CDR2 SQIVND, per germline (reference sequence). This CDR3 has 14 residues. CDR3 bases: TGTGCCAGTAGTAGGGACAGGGAGAGGACTGAAGCTTTCTTT. It is translated as CASSRDRERTEAFF. The complete variable domain, with remaining parts taken from reference TRBV19 and TRBJ1-1, reads DGGITQSPKYLFRKEGQNVTLSCEQNLNHDAMYWYRQDPGQGLRLIYYSQIVNDFQKGDIAEGYSVSREKKESFPLTVTSAQKNPTAFYLCASSRDRERTEAFFGQGTRLTVV.

The V and J genes are TRBV27 and TRBJ2-5; no reliable D call. The CDR3 sequence is 11 residues long. V was clipped by 2 bases and J by 7 bases, with 5 bases between them. Per the germline V gene, CDR1 is MNHEY and CDR2 is SMNVEV (reference sequence). The DNA for the CDR3 is TGTGCCAGCAGTTTAAAAGGGACCCAGTACTTC. Residues: CASSLKGTQYF.

V is TRBV4-3 and J is TRBJ2-1; maybe TRBD1 (5 bases). Trimming removed 4 bases from V and 7 bases from J, with 26 bases in between. The CDR3 has 18 amino acids. Germline loops: CDR1 LGHNA, CDR2 YSLEER. CDR3: CASSRAKEGLGRTNEQFF. The CDR3 DNA reads as TGCGCCAGCAGCCGCGCGAAAGAAGGCCTGGGGCGGACGAATGAGCAGTTCTTC.

The rearrangement links TRBV29-1 to TRBJ2-1, with D possibly being TRBD1 (5 bases). Germline lookup yields CDR1 SQVTM and CDR2 ANQGSEA. There are 11 residues in the CDR3. The ends were cut back, 5 bases at V and 7 bases at J, with 9 bases in the middle. CDR3 coding DNA: TGCAGCGTTATTTCAGGGAATGAGCAGTTCTTC. Its protein product is CSVISGNEQFF.

The V gene is TRBV9, the J gene TRBJ1-1; 8 bases are shared with TRBD1. The CDR3 loop spans 19 amino acids. Germline V gives CDR1 SGDLS, CDR2 YYNGEE. V shed 5 bases, J shed 0 bases, and the junction held 18 bases outside the gene matches. The CDR3 DNA sequence: TGTGCCAGCAGTGTTAACTCGGGACAGGTTTTGCCTTTGAACACTGAAGCTTTCTTT. Protein sequence: CASSVNSGQVLPLNTEAFF. The full variable domain, in which reference TRBV9 and TRBJ1-1 provide the parts outside the CDR3, is DSGVTQTPKHLITATGQRVTLRCSPRSGDLSVYWYQQSLDQGLQFLIQYYNGEERAKGNILERFSAQQFPDLHSELNLSSLELGDSALYFCASSVNSGQVLPLNTEAFFGQGTRLTVV.

This sequence joins TRBV7-6 and TRBJ2-5; 11 bases align to TRBD2. This CDR3 spans 18 amino acids. In germline, CDR1 is SGHVS, CDR2 FNYEAQ. V lost 4 bases, J lost 1 base, and 11 bases stayed unmatched. The CDR3 region has the DNA TGTGCCAGCAGCTCCGATAGCGGGAGGGCCTTTACCCAAGAGACCCAGTACTTC. Translating it yields CASSSDSGRAFTQETQYF.

This rearrangement joins TRBV28 to TRBJ2-7, with D possibly being TRBD2 (6 bases). The CDR3 runs 13 residues. Per germline, CDR1 MDHEN and CDR2 SYDVKM. The V end was cut by 4 bases, the J end by 4 bases, with 11 bases between. The CDR3 region is CASSSIRGYEQYF. CDR3 sequence (DNA): TGTGCCAGCAGTTCCATACGGGGGTACGAGCAGTACTTC.

The chain combines TRBV6-5 with TRBJ2-7; 8 bases map to TRBD2. With V trimmed by 2 bases and J by 3 bases, 9 bases remained unmatched. The length of the CDR3 is 16 residues. Germline V gene sequence: CDR1 MNHEY, CDR2 SVGAGI. The CDR3 region has the DNA TGTGCCAGCAGTTACGATTGGCTAGCGGGCAACTACGAGCAGTACTTC. Its protein is CASSYDWLAGNYEQYF.

The chain combines TRBV27 with TRBJ2-5; TRBD2 might be the D (6 bases). The CDR3 loop spans 14 amino acids. Germline lookup yields CDR1 MNHEY and CDR2 SMNVEV (reference sequence). V lost 4 bases, J lost 5 bases, and 14 bases lay in between. Here the CDR3 DNA reads TGTGCCAGCAGTTCCGTGGCGGGATTGGAGACCCAGTACTTC. The encoded protein is CASSSVAGLETQYF.

This chain joins TRBV29-1 and TRBJ2-2; TRBD2 agrees at 12 bases. Per germline, CDR1 SQVTM and CDR2 ANQGSEA. CDR3 size: 15 residues. V lost 4 bases and J lost 5; bases outside the gene matches: 5. In DNA form, the CDR3 reads TGCAGCGTTGGACTAGCGGGAGACTCGACCGGGGAGCTGTTTTTT. This gives the protein CSVGLAGDSTGELFF.

The chain uses TRBV18 and TRBJ2-3, with 8 nucleotides matching TRBD2. With V trimmed by 0 bases and J by 2 bases, 10 bases remained unmatched. The CDR3 extends over 18 amino acids. Looked up from germline, CDR1 is KGHSH and CDR2 is LQKENI. The CDR3 DNA reads TGTGCCAGCTCACCACCGCAGACTAGCGATACTGACACAGATACGCAGTATTTT. As protein: CASSPPQTSDTDTDTQYF.

The chain combines TRBV11-2 with TRBJ2-1, with D maybe TRBD2 (5 bases). This CDR3 spans 14 amino acids. The V and J ends lost 4 bases and 2 bases respectively, with 9 bases between them. Germline V gene sequence: CDR1 SGHAT, CDR2 FQNNGV. CDR3: CASSWERTYNEQFF. Written as DNA, the CDR3 is TGTGCCAGCAGCTGGGAGAGAACCTACAATGAGCAGTTCTTC.

The rearrangement links TRBV28 to TRBJ1-1; D is uncertain. The CDR3 loop spans 14 amino acids. V was clipped by 1 base and J by 4 bases, with 10 bases between them. Germline assignment: CDR1 MDHEN and CDR2 SYDVKM. CDR3 sequence reads: CASSLFGRGTEAFF. Here the CDR3 DNA reads TGTGCCAGCAGTTTATTTGGCCGGGGCACTGAAGCTTTCTTT.

The chain recombines TRBV27 with TRBJ2-6; D possibly corresponds to TRBD2 (6 bases). Germline assignment: CDR1 MNHEY and CDR2 SMNVEV (reference sequence). V gave up 2 bases and J gave up 9 bases, with 20 bases separating them. This CDR3 region has 17 residues. CDR3: CASSLAGLSPVGNVLTF. The CDR3 nucleotides read TGTGCCAGCAGTTTAGCGGGGTTGTCTCCTGTTGGCAACGTCCTGACTTTC.

The chain has TRBV4-1 and TRBJ2-3; TRBD2 matches 14 bases. Unmatched junction bases numbered 15, after V lost 7 bases and J lost 6 bases. The CDR3 extends over 18 amino acids. Germline V lookup: CDR1 MGHRA, CDR2 YSYEKL. The CDR3 loop is CASTRNPGLAGAWDTQYF. In DNA, the CDR3 is TGCGCCAGCACCCGAAACCCGGGACTAGCGGGAGCTTGGGATACGCAGTATTTT.

The J gene is TRBJ1-1, the V gene TRBV29-1, with a tentative D call TRBD1 (5 bases). V lost 5 bases, J lost 1 base, and 14 bases lay in between. The CDR3 has 14 residues. The V gene's germline CDR1 is SQVTM and CDR2 ANQGSEA. CDR3 in DNA: TGCAGCGTTCCCCCGGGGGGAGGGAACACTGAAGCTTTCTTT. Translated, it gives CSVPPGGGNTEAFF. The complete variable domain, with remaining parts taken from reference TRBV29-1 and TRBJ1-1, reads SAVISQKPSRDICQRGTSLTIQCQVDSQVTMMFWYRQQPGQSLTLIATANQGSEATYESGFVIDKFPISRPNLTFSTLTVSNMSPEDSSIYLCSVPPGGGNTEAFFGQGTRLTVV.

The chain uses TRBV5-1 and TRBJ2-3; 12 nucleotides align to TRBD2. With V trimmed by 4 bases and J by 4 bases, 10 bases remained unmatched. Germline lookup yields CDR1 SGHRS and CDR2 YFSETQ. The CDR3 has 17 amino acids. The CDR3 loop reads CASSSVLTSGSADTQYF. The CDR3 DNA reads TGCGCCAGCAGCAGTGTCCTGACTAGCGGGAGCGCAGATACGCAGTATTTT.

The chain combines TRBV19 with TRBJ2-3; D perhaps matches TRBD1 (6 bases). The CDR3 runs 18 residues. V lost 0 bases, J lost 1 base, and 17 bases lay in between. Per the germline V gene, CDR1 is LNHDA and CDR2 is SQIVND (reference sequence). The CDR3 protein is CASSIDPGAGDRTDTQYF. The CDR3 region has the DNA TGTGCCAGTAGTATAGATCCCGGAGCAGGGGACCGCACAGATACGCAGTATTTT.

J is TRBJ1-1 and V is TRBV5-1; no clear D gene. Trimming left V 2 bases short and J 1 base short, with 12 bases between. Germline values: CDR1 SGHRS, CDR2 YFSETQ. This CDR3 spans 15 amino acids. In DNA form, the CDR3 reads TGCGCCAGCAGCTTTGTAAGGTCCCCGAACACTGAAGCTTTCTTT. Its protein is CASSFVRSPNTEAFF.

A word on this clone: The junction departs from germline at one end; a sequencing error may be responsible. The chain joins TRBV9 to TRBJ2-3; 11 bases map to TRBD2. Germline CDR1 and CDR2: SGDLS and YYNGEE. This CDR3 has 19 amino acids. The CDR3 protein is CASSAIPGTSGSSTDTQYF. The DNA of the CDR3 is TGTGCCAGCAGCGCCATCCCCGGGACTAGCGGATCTAGCACAGATACACAGTATTTT. The full variable domain, its missing parts supplied by reference TRBV9 and TRBJ2-3, is DSGVTQTPKHLITATGQRVTLRCSPRSGDLSVYWYQQSLDQGLQFLIQYYNGEERAKGNILERFSAQQFPDLHSELNLSSLELGDSALYFCASSAIPGTSGSSTDTQYFGPGTRLTVL.

The gene calls are TRBV15 and TRBJ1-4; 7 bases are shared with TRBD1. Germline values: CDR1 LNHNV, CDR2 YYDKDF (reference sequence). The length of the CDR3 is 17 residues. After removal of 0 bases from V and 3 bases from J, the junction contained 7 bases not matched to a gene. The chain's CDR3 is CATSREGTASANEKLFF. In DNA, the CDR3 is TGTGCCACCAGCAGAGAAGGGACAGCGAGTGCTAATGAAAAACTGTTTTTT.